This TCR beta chain originates from a study of molecular identifiers for immune sequencing clone quantification. Study background: In replicates, RNA taken from roughly 20,000 or 100,000 naive CD8 cells was divided five ways, and four portions underwent sequencing.

TCRdb passed the PCR reads through MiXCR, listing each CDR3 protein once. The sample consists of approximately 630,000 distinct CDR3 sequences, 25% of them appearing once. Germline V lookup: CDR1 SEHNR, CDR2 FQNEAQ (reference sequence). This CDR3 spans 15 amino acids. Turning to this clonotype: Its target is not known. The junction does not match germline at one end; this may be a read error.

Overall study results and limits: Clonotypes topping 20 RNA copies carried over 98% of effector molecules but under 1% of naive ones.

The chain employs TRBV7-9 and TRBJ1-4; TRBD1 aligns across 8 bases. This clonotype originated in a human donor in good health. Some libraries in this study had Jurkat cell RNA spiked in. Sequencing was carried out using naive CD8+ T cells from blood, with Jurkat cell RNA spiked in. The subset was: FACS-sorted CD8+CD4-CCR7+CD45RA+ naive T cells. In DNA, the CDR3 is TGTGCCGGCAGCTCGATGACAGGGGCTAATGAAAAACTGTTTTTT. It specifies CAGSSMTGANEKLFF.